These T cell receptor beta chains were read from a single sample in a study of cytomegalovirus exposure and HLA in healthy donors. Repertoires were generated with immunoSEQ multiplex PCR, while TCRdb's copy carries only in-frame clones and drops some. Counted here are approximately 90,000 clones, 60% to 85% occurring once; the ten biggest clones make up under 2.5%. The source material was PBMCs. The receptors come from a boy aged 5-17 years in good health and CMV-seronegative. CDR3s include the opening cysteine and the closing phenylalanine or tryptophan. Fields, in order: D gene, J gene, V gene, clone size, CDR3 DNA, CDR3 protein. D genes are given only for firm matches. Size values are once, few and many counts, or a class for expanded clones, and some rows have none.

D gene: TRBD1; J gene: TRBJ2-1; V gene: TRBV28; clone size: NA; CDR3 DNA: TGTGCCAGCCACGTTCGGCCGGGACAGGGGCATAATGAGCAGTTCTTC; CDR3 protein: CASHVRPGQGHNEQFF
D gene: NA; J gene: TRBJ1-1; V gene: TRBV5-4; clone size: NA; CDR3 DNA: TGTGCCAGCAGCGACAACAGGGTTGTCACTGAAGCTTTCTTT; CDR3 protein: CASSDNRVVTEAFF
D gene: TRBD1; J gene: TRBJ2-7; V gene: TRBV7-9; clone size: NA; CDR3 DNA: TGTGCCAGCAGCGGCTATGTTCCTACAGGGGGCGACGAGCAGTACTTC; CDR3 protein: CASSGYVPTGGDEQYF
D gene: TRBD1; J gene: TRBJ1-3; V gene: TRBV2; clone size: NA; CDR3 DNA: TGTGCCAGCAGTGAAGCTAAGACAGGGGGAAACACCATATATTTT; CDR3 protein: CASSEAKTGGNTIYF
D gene: NA; J gene: TRBJ1-1; V gene: TRBV9; clone size: NA; CDR3 DNA: TGTGCCAGCAGCGTAGTTGAGGGCCGGACTGAAGCTTTCTTT; CDR3 protein: CASSVVEGRTEAFF
D gene: TRBD1; J gene: TRBJ1-1; V gene: TRBV4-1; clone size: NA; CDR3 DNA: TGCGCCAGCAGCCAAGTTCAGGGGGCGGGCACTGAAGCTTTCTTT; CDR3 protein: CASSQVQGAGTEAFF
D gene: NA; J gene: TRBJ1-1; V gene: TRBV15; clone size: NA; CDR3 DNA: TGTGCCACCAGCAGAGATAATGAAGCTTTCTTT; CDR3 protein: CATSRDNEAFF
D gene: NA; J gene: TRBJ1-5; V gene: TRBV18; clone size: NA; CDR3 DNA: TGTGCCAGCTCAGGTACGGGAAGGGATCAGCCCCAGCATTTT; CDR3 protein: CASSGTGRDQPQHF
D gene: TRBD1; J gene: TRBJ2-3; V gene: TRBV13; clone size: NA; CDR3 DNA: TGTGCCAGCAGCCGAATACAGGGGGCTCGCACAGATACGCAGTATTTT; CDR3 protein: CASSRIQGARTDTQYF
D gene: NA; J gene: TRBJ2-7; V gene: TRBV4-1; clone size: NA; CDR3 DNA: TGCGCCAGCAGCCAAGATATCCCCTACGAGCAGTACTTC; CDR3 protein: CASSQDIPYEQYF
D gene: NA; J gene: TRBJ2-1; V gene: TRBV30; clone size: NA; CDR3 DNA: TGTGCCTGGAGTCCTAACCCCCCGTACAATGAGCAGTTCTTC; CDR3 protein: CAWSPNPPYNEQFF
D gene: TRBD2; J gene: TRBJ2-1; V gene: TRBV7-3; clone size: NA; CDR3 DNA: TGTGCCAGCAGCGCTAGCGGGGGGGCCAATGAGCAGTTCTTC; CDR3 protein: CASSASGGANEQFF
D gene: TRBD1; J gene: TRBJ1-2; V gene: TRBV29-1; clone size: NA; CDR3 DNA: TGCAGCGTACTGACAGGGGTTGGCCACACCTTC; CDR3 protein: CSVLTGVGHTF
D gene: TRBD1; J gene: TRBJ2-7; V gene: TRBV5-1; clone size: NA; CDR3 DNA: TGCGCCAGCAGCTTGGGACAGGGGCTTTCCGGGCAGTACTTC; CDR3 protein: CASSLGQGLSGQYF
D gene: NA; J gene: TRBJ1-5; V gene: TRBV6-1; clone size: NA; CDR3 DNA: TGTGCCAGCACTTCCTATAGCAATCAGCCCCAGCATTTT; CDR3 protein: CASTSYSNQPQHF
D gene: TRBD1; J gene: TRBJ2-7; V gene: TRBV4-2; clone size: NA; CDR3 DNA: TGTGCCAGCAGCCAAGCGGTGGGGACAGGGATGAGGGAGCAGTACTTC; CDR3 protein: CASSQAVGTGMREQYF
D gene: TRBD1; J gene: TRBJ1-2; V gene: TRBV29-1; clone size: NA; CDR3 DNA: TGCAGCGTTGCTACAGGGGAGGATGGCTACACCTTC; CDR3 protein: CSVATGEDGYTF
D gene: TRBD1; J gene: TRBJ1-5; V gene: TRBV14; clone size: few; CDR3 DNA: TGTGCCAGCAGCCAGGGGACAGGGCGCAATCAGCCCCAGCATTTT; CDR3 protein: CASSQGTGRNQPQHF
D gene: NA; J gene: TRBJ1-4; V gene: TRBV13; clone size: NA; CDR3 DNA: TGTGCCAGCAGCTTTTCTTCAGAAGTGGAAAAACTGTTTTTT; CDR3 protein: CASSFSSEVEKLFF
D gene: NA; J gene: TRBJ2-7; V gene: TRBV29-1; clone size: NA; CDR3 DNA: TGCAGCGTTGTTCCAGACACCTCCTACGAGCAGTACTTC; CDR3 protein: CSVVPDTSYEQYF
D gene: TRBD1; J gene: TRBJ1-5; V gene: TRBV6-1; clone size: NA; CDR3 DNA: TGTGCCAGTCGCGTAACAGGGGATAGCAATCAGCCCCAGCATTTT; CDR3 protein: CASRVTGDSNQPQHF
D gene: NA; J gene: TRBJ1-4; V gene: TRBV7-8; clone size: NA; CDR3 DNA: TGTGCCAGCAGTCGTGAAGGTCAGGGCGGACTGTTTTTT; CDR3 protein: CASSREGQGGLFF
D gene: TRBD1; J gene: TRBJ2-5; V gene: TRBV7-9; clone size: NA; CDR3 DNA: TGTGCCAGCAGCACCCGGGACAGGGGGCGAGAGACCCAGTACTTC; CDR3 protein: CASSTRDRGRETQYF
D gene: TRBD1; J gene: TRBJ2-7; V gene: TRBV5-1; clone size: NA; CDR3 DNA: TGCGCCAGCAGCTTGAGGCAGGGGGACTACGAGCAGTACTTC; CDR3 protein: CASSLRQGDYEQYF
D gene: TRBD2; J gene: TRBJ2-3; V gene: TRBV7-2; clone size: NA; CDR3 DNA: TGTGCCAGCAGCTGGAATCCACTAGCGGGGGGACGCACAGATACGCAGTATTTT; CDR3 protein: CASSWNPLAGGRTDTQYF
D gene: NA; J gene: TRBJ1-1; V gene: TRBV30; clone size: NA; CDR3 DNA: TGTGCCTGGAGAAGAGGGAACACTGAAGCTTTCTTT; CDR3 protein: CAWRRGNTEAFF
D gene: TRBD1; J gene: TRBJ2-4; V gene: TRBV19; clone size: NA; CDR3 DNA: TGTGCCAGTAGTTCAGGACAGGGGGCTGTTCAGTACTTC; CDR3 protein: CASSSGQGAVQYF
D gene: NA; J gene: TRBJ2-1; V gene: TRBV27; clone size: NA; CDR3 DNA: TGTGCCAGCAGTTTATACCGGTCCGGGGTGGAGCAGTTCTTC; CDR3 protein: CASSLYRSGVEQFF
D gene: NA; J gene: TRBJ2-5; V gene: TRBV7-8; clone size: NA; CDR3 DNA: TGTGCCAGCAGCACCAAACAGACATTAAAAGAGACCCAGTACTTC; CDR3 protein: CASSTKQTLKETQYF
D gene: NA; J gene: TRBJ1-2; V gene: TRBV18; clone size: few; CDR3 DNA: TGTGCCAGCTCAGCGACAGAGAACTATGGCTACACCTTC; CDR3 protein: CASSATENYGYTF
D gene: TRBD2; J gene: TRBJ2-5; V gene: TRBV2; clone size: NA; CDR3 DNA: TGTGCCACCCCGGGTAGCGGGGAGACCCAGTACTTC; CDR3 protein: CATPGSGETQYF
D gene: NA; J gene: TRBJ1-1; V gene: TRBV6-5; clone size: NA; CDR3 DNA: TGTGCCAGCAGTCGGCGGGGCACTGAAGCTTTCTTT; CDR3 protein: CASSRRGTEAFF